Only a few counts were recorded for the clone carrying this T cell receptor beta chain. The sample comes from a study of blood T cell repertoires in COVID-19. CDR1 MNHEY and CDR2 SVGAGI come from the germline V gene. Trimming stripped 4 bases from V and 5 bases from J, with 16 bases between. This CDR3 region has 15 residues. Using immunoSEQ multiplex PCR, the repertoire was profiled, and TCRdb retains in-frame clones only, with some absent. The data hold hundreds of thousands of clones, with around 90% observed a single time. V usage is TRBV6-5 and J usage is TRBJ2-3, with D tentatively TRBD2 (5 bases). Specimen: peripheral blood. This TCR was recovered from a man aged 18 to 30 with active or convalescent COVID-19. Written as DNA, the CDR3 is TGTGCCAGCAGTTCCAGACTGCTAGGAGGAGATACGCAGTATTTT. Its translation: CASSSRLLGGDTQYF.